This TCR beta chain was identified in a study of T cell repertoires in cytomegalovirus infection. Across the study: HLA-C-restricted CMV epitopes, recently identified, and well-studied HLA-B-restricted ones were used by the study. Public TCR beta signatures indicated both CMV infection and matching HLA type. General observations from the study: Cumulative public TCR beta family frequency identified CMV carriers with the relevant HLA.

This CDR3 is built from 20 residues. Germline CDR1 is SGHTA and CDR2 is FQGNSA. The trim removed 2 bases at V and 4 bases at J, leaving 14 bases unmatched. Comment on this clonotype: Antigen specificity is unknown.

TCRdb redid the calling of the reads with MiXCR, one entry per CDR3 protein. This table has approximately 260,000 distinct CDR3 sequences, less than 25% appearing once. This specimen consisted of cultured PBMCs, obtained from culture after CMV antigen stimulation. The chain employs TRBV7-2 and TRBJ2-2; 12 bases map to TRBD2. This receptor was taken from a human donor in good health (CMV status not recorded). Some clones in this sample may be carry-over from other donors' samples. CDR3 nucleotide sequence: TGTGCCAGCAGCTTATATGCTGCGCGACTAGCGGGAGTGAGCACCGGGGAGCTGTTTTTT. This sequence encodes CASSLYAARLAGVSTGELFF. The full variable domain, with the rest looked up from reference TRBV7-2 and TRBJ2-2, is GAGVSQSPSNKVTEKGKDVELRCDPISGHTALYWYRQSLGQGLEFLIYFQGNSAPDKSGLPSDRFSAERTGGSVSTLTIQRTQQEDSAVYLCASSLYAARLAGVSTGELFFGEGSRLTVL.